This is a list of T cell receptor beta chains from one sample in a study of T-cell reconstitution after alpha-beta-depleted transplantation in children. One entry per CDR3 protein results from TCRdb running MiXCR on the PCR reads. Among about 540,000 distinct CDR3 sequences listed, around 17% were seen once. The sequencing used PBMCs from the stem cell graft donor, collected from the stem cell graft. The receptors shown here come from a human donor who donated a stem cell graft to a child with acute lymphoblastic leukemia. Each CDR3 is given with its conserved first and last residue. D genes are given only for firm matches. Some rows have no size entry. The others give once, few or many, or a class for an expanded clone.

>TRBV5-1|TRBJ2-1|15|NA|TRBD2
TGCGCCAGCTACCTAGCGGGAGGGCCGGGAAATGAGCAGTTCTTC
CASYLAGGPGNEQFF
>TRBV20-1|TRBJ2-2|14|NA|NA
TGCAGTGCTAGACGCGGGACCCGCACCGGGGAGCTGTTTTTT
CSARRGTRTGELFF
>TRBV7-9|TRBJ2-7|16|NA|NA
TGTGCCAGCAGCTTAAGGTCCCTAGCGAGATACAATGAGCAGTACTTC
CASSLRSLARYNEQYF
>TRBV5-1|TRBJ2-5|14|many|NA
TGCGCCAGCAGCCTAGGACAGAACCAAGAGACCCAGTACTTC
CASSLGQNQETQYF
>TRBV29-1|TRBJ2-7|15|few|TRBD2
TGCAGCGTCGTCCCCCTTAGCGGGGGAACCTACGAGCAGTACTTC
CSVVPLSGGTYEQYF
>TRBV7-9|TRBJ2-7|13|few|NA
TGTGCCAGCAGCATCGGACTGAGCTACGAGCAGTACTTC
CASSIGLSYEQYF
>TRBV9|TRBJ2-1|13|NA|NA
TGTGCCAGCAGCGTAGAGCGCTCGGATGAGCAGTTCTTC
CASSVERSDEQFF
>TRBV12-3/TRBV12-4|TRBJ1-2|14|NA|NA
TGTGCCAGCAGTTTAGATTCAGGGTGGTATGGCTACACCTTC
CASSLDSGWYGYTF
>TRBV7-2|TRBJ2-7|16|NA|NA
TGTGCCAGCAGCTTTCCGAGAGGGCAGGGCACCTACGAGCAGTACTTC
CASSFPRGQGTYEQYF
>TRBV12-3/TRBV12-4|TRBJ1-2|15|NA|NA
TGTGCCAGCAGCCGGAACGGACAGATCCATTATGGCTACACCTTC
CASSRNGQIHYGYTF
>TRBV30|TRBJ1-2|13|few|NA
TGTGCCTGGAGTGTACACGGGGGCAATGGCTACACCTTC
CAWSVHGGNGYTF
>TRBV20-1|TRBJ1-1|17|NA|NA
TGCAGTGCGCACAGGGATGGGACCAAGGTGAGAAACACTGAAGCTTTCTTT
CSAHRDGTKVRNTEAFF
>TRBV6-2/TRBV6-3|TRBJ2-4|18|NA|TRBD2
TGTGCCAGCAGTTACTCGATCGGGGAGGGGCTTACCAAAAACATTCAGTACTTC
CASSYSIGEGLTKNIQYF
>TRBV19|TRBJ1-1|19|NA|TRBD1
TGTGCCAGTAGTGTAGTCAGACAGGGCAAAGGGCGAGCGAACACTGAAGCTTTCTTT
CASSVVRQGKGRANTEAFF
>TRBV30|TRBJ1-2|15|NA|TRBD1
TGTGCCTCTCCTAAAGGGAGACAGGGGCAGCGTGGCTACACCTTC
CASPKGRQGQRGYTF
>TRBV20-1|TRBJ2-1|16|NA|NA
TGCAGTGCCCGACCCAATAGCGTCGACTCCTACAATGAGCAGTTCTTC
CSARPNSVDSYNEQFF
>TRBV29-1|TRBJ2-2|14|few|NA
TGCAGCGTTGAACTGGGGTACGGCACCGGGGAGCTGTTTTTT
CSVELGYGTGELFF
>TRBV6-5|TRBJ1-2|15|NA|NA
TGTGCCAGCAGTTATGGGGAGCCGAATCGCTATGGCTGCACCTTC
CASSYGEPNRYGCTF
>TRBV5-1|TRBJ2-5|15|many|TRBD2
TGCGCCAGCAGCTTGTCCCCGGGAGGCCAAGAGACCCAGTACTTC
CASSLSPGGQETQYF
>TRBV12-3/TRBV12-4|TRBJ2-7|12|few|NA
TGTGCCAGCAGCAATGACTGGTACGAGCAGTACTTC
CASSNDWYEQYF
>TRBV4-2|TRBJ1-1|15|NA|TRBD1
TGTGCCAGCAGCCGCGGCTGGGGACAGCTCCATGAAGCTTTCTTT
CASSRGWGQLHEAFF
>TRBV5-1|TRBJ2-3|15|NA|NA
TGCGCCAGCAGCTTGTGGGACCCCGGGGCAGATACGCAGTATTTT
CASSLWDPGADTQYF
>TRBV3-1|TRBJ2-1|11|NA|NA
TGTGCCATTACTCGTGACAATGAGCAGTTCTTC
CAITRDNEQFF
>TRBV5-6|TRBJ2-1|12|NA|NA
TGTGCCAGCAGCCCCGCAAACAATGAGCAGTTCTTC
CASSPANNEQFF
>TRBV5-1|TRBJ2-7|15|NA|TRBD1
TGCGCCAGCAGCCCACAGGACAGGAATTTATACGAGCAGTACTTC
CASSPQDRNLYEQYF
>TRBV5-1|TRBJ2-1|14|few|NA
TGCGCCAGCAGCTTCAGGGCGGGAAACAATGAGCAGTTCTTC
CASSFRAGNNEQFF
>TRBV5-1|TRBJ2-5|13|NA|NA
TGCGCCAGCAGCTTGATCTACCAAGAGACCCAGTACTTC
CASSLIYQETQYF
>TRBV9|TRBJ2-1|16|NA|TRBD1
TGTGCCAGCAGCGTAGGAGGGACAGGCTCCTACAATGAGCAGTTCTTC
CASSVGGTGSYNEQFF
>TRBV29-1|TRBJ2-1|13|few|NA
TGCAGCGTTGAGAGTCCCTTTGGCAATGAGCAGTTCTTC
CSVESPFGNEQFF
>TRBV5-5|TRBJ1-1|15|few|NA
TGTGCCAGCAGCTCGCCCGGGGGGTTGAACACTGAAGCTTTCTTT
CASSSPGGLNTEAFF
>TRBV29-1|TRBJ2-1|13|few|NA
TGCAGTTTTATGTTTAGATCCTACAATGAGCAGTTCTTC
CSFMFRSYNEQFF
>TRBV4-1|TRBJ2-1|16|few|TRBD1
TGCGCCAGCAGGCCTCCGGGACAGAGACTCTACAATGAGCAGTTCTTC
CASRPPGQRLYNEQFF
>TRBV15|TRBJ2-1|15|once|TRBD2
TGTGCCACCAGCGTTTCGACTAGCGGGAGGGAGCGGCAGTTCTTC
CATSVSTSGRERQFF
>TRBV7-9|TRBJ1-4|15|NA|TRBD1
TGTGCCAGCAGCTCCTCCGGGACAGGGCCCGAAAAACTGTTTTTT
CASSSSGTGPEKLFF
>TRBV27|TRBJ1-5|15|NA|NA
TGTGCCAGCAGTTTAATCCCCCGGGAAAATCAGCCCCAGCATTTT
CASSLIPRENQPQHF
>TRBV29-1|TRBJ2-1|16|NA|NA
TGCAGCGTTGAAGACCTACTGGGCCTCCGTGGGGGTGAGCAGTTCTTC
CSVEDLLGLRGGEQFF
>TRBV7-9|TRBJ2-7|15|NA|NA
TGTGCCAGCAGCTTAGGAGATCTGGGAACCTACGAGCAGTACTTC
CASSLGDLGTYEQYF
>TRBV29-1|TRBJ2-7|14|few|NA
TGCAGCGTGGCCCCACAGGGAATTGAATACGAGCAGTACTTC
CSVAPQGIEYEQYF